A selection of T cell receptor beta chains follows, all from one sample in a study of blood T cell repertoires in COVID-19. Libraries were prepared by immunoSEQ multiplex PCR; TCRdb keeps only in-frame clonotypes and omits some of them. The table has 360,000 or so clones, over 85% seen once; the top ten hold less than 2%. The sequenced sample consisted of PBMCs or T cells enriched from blood (not recorded which). The receptor set was obtained from a woman aged 30 to 39 who had recovered from COVID-19. The CDR3 runs from the conserved cysteine through the conserved F or W. Size values are once, few and many counts, or a class for expanded clones, and some rows have none.

CASSCRERGYEKLFF	TRBJ1-4	.	TRBV7-4
CASSVVPAAYNEQFF	TRBJ2-1	.	TRBV9
CASSLTGLGTEAFF	TRBJ1-1	.	TRBV5-1
CASSLTSGDRKTQYF	TRBJ2-5	.	TRBV7-8
CASSSTKTGNYGYTF	TRBJ1-2	.	TRBV5-4
CASRGQLIYNTEAFF	TRBJ1-1	.	TRBV6-5
CASGLVLGPATSYEQYF	TRBJ2-7	.	TRBV12-5
CASSPFGTGDGSEKLFF	TRBJ1-4	once	TRBV18
CASSLRTGGNVLTF	TRBJ2-6	.	TRBV7-9
CASSLVAGAANYGYTF	TRBJ1-2	.	TRBV11-2
CAISESGDGTAYEQYF	TRBJ2-7	.	TRBV10-3
CATSRDTTEAFF	TRBJ1-1	.	TRBV15
CASSRGEWRDGYTF	TRBJ1-2	.	TRBV19
CASSTRHTSSYNEQFF	TRBJ2-1	few	TRBV19
CASSHFGEGRAFF	TRBJ1-1	.	TRBV3-1/TRBV3-2
CASSWGRDRVEQYF	TRBJ2-7	.	TRBV27
CASGWGDTEAFF	TRBJ1-1	once	TRBV12-5
CASGWRPYEQYF	TRBJ2-7	.	TRBV12-5
CASTDRGTGGGEQYF	TRBJ2-7	.	TRBV6-5
CASSIPAQQETQYF	TRBJ2-5	.	TRBV19
CASTGTDNEQFF	TRBJ2-1	.	TRBV27
CASSQAVAAGLGTEAFF	TRBJ1-1	.	TRBV3-1/TRBV3-2
CASSLASSGSGDTQYF	TRBJ2-3	.	TRBV5-1
CASSEGGGTDTQYF	TRBJ2-3	.	TRBV6-4
CASRSGQGYEQYF	TRBJ2-7	.	TRBV12-3/TRBV12-4
CASSLAGGEQFF	TRBJ2-1	.	TRBV5-4
CASSPTGTQPQHF	TRBJ1-5	.	TRBV6-5
CAISRTSGKISSYNEQFF	TRBJ2-1	.	TRBV10-3
CASSLIPQGISGYTF	TRBJ1-2	.	TRBV27
CATGMTGRYGYTF	TRBJ1-2	.	TRBV15
CASSLSRATYEQYF	TRBJ2-7	.	TRBV27
CSVERLEADTQYF	TRBJ2-3	.	TRBV29-1
CASSSIDRPFGETQYF	TRBJ2-5	.	TRBV2
CASSQGQGGSSPLHF	TRBJ1-6	.	TRBV7-2
CAWTEGSNQPQHF	TRBJ1-5	.	TRBV30
CASSPYMRETGEAFF	TRBJ1-1	.	TRBV3-1/TRBV3-2
CASSSPGLAGSDEQFF	TRBJ2-1	.	TRBV6-2/TRBV6-3
CASSVAADGYTF	TRBJ1-2	.	TRBV2
CASSVTPQADTQYF	TRBJ2-3	once	TRBV9
CAISEFRPGQGGNTIYF	TRBJ1-3	.	TRBV10-3
CASSLSGNQPQHF	TRBJ1-5	.	TRBV12-3/TRBV12-4
CAWRFDSHSPLHF	TRBJ1-6	.	TRBV30
CASSRGGESSGNTIYF	TRBJ1-3	.	TRBV10-2
CASSFQRLSGNTIYF	TRBJ1-3	few	TRBV7-2
CATSKEGHGELFF	TRBJ2-2	.	TRBV24-1
CASSTDSTGSYNEQFF	TRBJ2-1	.	TRBV7-2
CASSLEAGMDTYEQYF	TRBJ2-7	.	TRBV7-9
CASSPGTGVGQAFF	TRBJ1-1	.	TRBV18
CASSLYLAAPYEQYF	TRBJ2-7	.	TRBV27
CASSLSQGVSSDSPLHF	TRBJ1-6	.	TRBV13
CASGTGNNEQFF	TRBJ2-1	.	TRBV28